This T cell receptor (beta chain) was found in a study of T cells in localized non-small cell lung cancer. Sequencing used immunoSEQ multiplex PCR; TCRdb keeps in-frame clones, though not all of them. The repertoire consists of around 83,000 clones, with around 90% occurring once and the leading ten covering around 16%. CDR1 and CDR2 (germline): SGDLS, YYNGEE. J gave up 6 bases and V 4 bases, and 3 bases lay outside the gene matches. The CDR3 is 13 amino acids. Findings and limits, study-wide: Tumor showed lower T cell clonality than uninvolved adjacent lung, where it was highest. Overall survival was longer when the density of T cells in the blood was higher. Sequencing, confined to only one tumor region, leaves heterogeneity possible. Out of the top 100 tumor clones, a median around 57 were seen in adjacent lung.

A word on this clone: Its antigen is unknown.

This clonotype was sampled from a man aged 40-75 years with stage I squamous cell lung carcinoma. This sample comprised peripheral blood, obtained before any cancer treatment. The V call is TRBV9, the J call TRBJ2-2, with 7 bases lining up with TRBD1. CDR3: CASSPQGAGELFF. As DNA, the CDR3 is TGTGCCAGCAGCCCCCAGGGGGCCGGGGAGCTGTTTTTT.